This T cell receptor beta chain was sequenced in a study of blood T cell repertoires in COVID-19. Study details: The analysed material was cDNA or gDNA that came from T cells, B-cell-depleted T cells, or PBMCs.

Clones were read by immunoSEQ multiplex PCR, and TCRdb kept only the in-frame ones, dropping some. The profile shows 35,000 to 45,000 clones, 88% of them singletons. Germline V lookup: CDR1 LGHDT, CDR2 YNNKEL (reference sequence). The CDR3 covers 16 residues. Trimming removed 0 bases from V and 5 bases from J; junction bases left unmatched: 8. This chain links TRBV3-1 (or the pseudogene TRBV3-2) with TRBJ2-3, with 7 bases identical to TRBD1. Source material: peripheral blood. This TCR came from a human donor in a cohort sampled during active COVID-19. The CDR3 reads CASSQEQGDKRDTQYF. The CDR3 bases are TGTGCCAGCAGCCAAGAGCAGGGGGACAAAAGAGATACGCAGTATTTT.